The TCR beta chain described here comes from a study of cytomegalovirus exposure and HLA in healthy donors. This clone was counted once. The antigen remains unidentified. The method was immunoSEQ multiplex PCR; TCRdb's version includes in-frame clones alone and lacks a portion of them. The data show fewer than 400,000 clones, approximately 88% seen once. The V gene's germline CDR1 is MRHNA and CDR2 SNTAGT. The ends were cut back, 6 bases at V and 6 bases at J, with 9 bases in the middle. This CDR3 region has 12 residues. Findings and limits, study-wide: Rare TCR sequences dominated, though some public TCRs recurred in many donors.

This TCR came from a man between 25 and 39 years old in good health and CMV-seronegative. Sequenced: PBMCs. The rearrangement uses TRBV6-4 and TRBJ1-5; maybe TRBD1 (6 bases). CDR3: CASRQGLQPQHF. DNA of the CDR3: TGTGCCAGCAGACAGGGCCTTCAGCCCCAGCATTTT.